The 30 T cell receptor beta chains presented below share a single source sample, sequenced in a study of shared clonotypes between healthy human individuals. Generated by immunoSEQ multiplex PCR, the TCRdb table keeps only in-frame clones and is missing some. The sample lists roughly 600,000 clones; about 98% were seen once. Positive CCR7 selection of CD45RO-negative cells yielded the naive CD8 cells, and terminally differentiated effector memory CD45RA+ cells were excluded. The specimen sequenced was naive CD8+ T cells sorted from blood. Receptor source: a man aged 25-40 years in good health.

V and J are TRBV6-6 and TRBJ2-7; weak D call: TRBD2 (5 bases). Germline CDR1 reads MNHNY; CDR2 reads SVGAGI (reference sequence). The length of the CDR3 is 13 residues. Trimming removed 8 bases at V and 5 bases at J, with 16 bases between. CDR3 sequence reads: CASRPGFGDEQYF. CDR3 sequence (DNA): TGTGCCAGCCGACCGGGGTTTGGCGACGAGCAGTACTTC.

This chain connects TRBV7-6 to TRBJ2-1, with D hard to call. This CDR3 has 13 residues. The V gene's germline CDR1 is SGHVS and CDR2 FNYEAQ. V lost 0 bases, J lost 2 bases, and 2 bases lay in between. The CDR3 here is CASSLAAYNEQFF. The CDR3 DNA follows: TGTGCCAGCAGCTTAGCGGCCTACAATGAGCAGTTCTTC.

The V gene is TRBV12-5, the J gene TRBJ2-1, with TRBD2 matching 7 bases. CDR3 length: 14 amino acids. Germline V CDR1 and CDR2: LGHNT, FRNRAP. V was clipped by 10 bases and J by 1 base; unmatched bases: 7. CDR3 sequence reads: CATSAGKSYNEQFF. The DNA of the CDR3 is TGTGCTACCTCAGCGGGAAAGTCCTACAATGAGCAGTTCTTC.

This rearrangement joins TRBV5-4 to TRBJ2-7; D unresolved. Per germline, CDR1 SGHNT and CDR2 YYREEE (reference sequence). V was trimmed by 4 bases and J by 0 bases, leaving 11 bases between them. CDR3 length: 14 residues. The CDR3 DNA is TGTGCCAGCAGCCCGACGGCGAACTCCTACGAGCAGTACTTC. This encodes CASSPTANSYEQYF.

The chain links TRBV5-4 to TRBJ2-7; the match to TRBD1 covers 9 bases. The CDR3 contains 15 residues. Trimming removed 1 base from V and 4 bases from J; junction bases left unmatched: 6. Germline loops: CDR1 SGHNT, CDR2 YYREEE (reference sequence). The CDR3 bases are TGTGCCAGCAGCTTGACCGGGACAGGGTGGTACGAGCAGTACTTC. It codes for CASSLTGTGWYEQYF.

The V and J genes are TRBV11-1 and TRBJ2-1, with 7 bases that match TRBD2. J lost 8 bases, V lost 1 base, and 14 bases had no gene match. The CDR3 extends over 17 amino acids. Germline-derived CDR1 and CDR2 are SGHAT and FQDESV (reference sequence). The CDR3 nucleotides read TGTGCCAGCAGCTTAGGAGGCAGGCGGGAGTTGGCCCATGAGCAGTTCTTC. This gives the protein CASSLGGRRELAHEQFF.

V gene TRBV4-1 combines with J gene TRBJ1-3; 8 bases are a match to TRBD1. Losses at the gene ends were 0 bases for V and 3 bases for J; bases not matched to a gene: 4. Germline loops: CDR1 MGHRA, CDR2 YSYEKL. The CDR3 is made up of 16 amino acids. The CDR3 DNA follows: TGCGCCAGCAGCCAAGAACAGGGGGTCTATGGAAACACCATATATTTT. This sequence encodes CASSQEQGVYGNTIYF.

This chain joins TRBV7-8 and TRBJ2-1; TRBD1 is a possible D gene (6 bases). Germline loops: CDR1 SGHVS, CDR2 FQNEAQ. Trimming removed 2 bases from V and 0 bases from J, with 11 bases in between. This CDR3 has 16 amino acids. The CDR3 loop reads CASSLPGHYSYNEQFF. CDR3 DNA: TGTGCCAGCAGCTTACCGGGACACTACTCCTACAATGAGCAGTTCTTC.

The chain couples TRBV21-1 to TRBJ2-3; the table assigns TRBD1, which was not confirmed against the DNA. TRBV21-1 counts as a pseudogene. The CDR3 has 15 amino acids. As DNA, the CDR3 is TGTGCCAGCAGCAACGGACAGGGAAGCACAGATACGCAGTATTTT. This translates into CASSNGQGSTDTQYF.

The chain combines TRBV5-4 with TRBJ2-2; 10 bases agree with TRBD1. Trimming removed 4 bases from V and 2 bases from J; junction bases left unmatched: 5. CDR1 is SGHNT, CDR2 YYREEE, per germline (reference sequence). The CDR3 has 16 amino acids. The DNA of the CDR3 is TGTGCCAGCAGCCCGACAGGGGGCTTCAACACCGGGGAGCTGTTTTTT. Protein product: CASSPTGGFNTGELFF.

V and J are TRBV27 and TRBJ2-3, with 9 nucleotides matching TRBD2. Germline CDR1 is MNHEY and CDR2 is SMNVEV (reference sequence). After removal of 3 bases from V and 4 bases from J, the junction contained 2 bases not matched to a gene. This CDR3 region has 14 residues. The CDR3 nucleotides are TGTGCCAGCAGTTTCGTAGCGGGAGCAGATACGCAGTATTTT. This sequence encodes CASSFVAGADTQYF.

The chain links TRBV9 to TRBJ2-5; a weak D match, TRBD2 (6 bases). This CDR3 has 16 amino acids. V was clipped by 3 bases and J by 5 bases, with 20 bases between them. Germline CDR1 is SGDLS and CDR2 is YYNGEE. This CDR3 reads CASSAHTGLSGETQYF. CDR3 bases: TGTGCCAGCAGCGCCCATACGGGACTTTCGGGGGAGACCCAGTACTTC.

DNA for the CDR3: TGTGCCAGCAGCTTGTTAAGGGGGGGCATTAACACTGAAGCTTTCTTT. It is translated as CASSLLRGGINTEAFF. The rearrangement joins TRBV7-8 to TRBJ1-1, with D perhaps TRBD1 (6 bases). Germline CDR1 reads SGHVS; CDR2 reads FQNEAQ. The length of the CDR3 is 16 residues. Trimming took 3 bases from V and 2 from J, leaving 16 bases between them.

V gene TRBV10-3 combines with J gene TRBJ2-2, with 9 bases identical to TRBD1. This CDR3 is built from 15 residues. The V and J ends lost 4 bases and 7 bases, in that order; junction bases with no gene match: 7. Per the germline V gene, CDR1 is ENHRY and CDR2 is SYGVKD. The CDR3 reads CAISGQGVTDGELFF. Written as DNA, the CDR3 is TGTGCCATCAGTGGACAGGGGGTGACGGACGGGGAGCTGTTTTTT.

As to this clone: The same CDR3 is also encoded by other DNA sequences in this sample. The rearrangement joins TRBV5-1 to TRBJ2-1; no clear D gene. The CDR3 is made up of 13 amino acids. Per germline, CDR1 SGHRS and CDR2 YFSETQ. With 4 bases removed from V and 4 bases from J, the gap between germline ends came to 9 bases. In nucleotides, the CDR3 is TGCGCCAGCAGCGAGACAAATTACAATGAGCAGTTCTTC. Amino acid sequence: CASSETNYNEQFF.

The rearrangement joins TRBV21-1 to TRBJ2-1; the table's D gene call, TRBD1, was not cross checked with the DNA. TRBV21-1 is an annotated pseudogene. This CDR3 spans 12 amino acids. The DNA of the CDR3 is TGTGCCAGCAGCAAGGACAGGAATGAGCAGTTCTTC. This translates into CASSKDRNEQFF.

As concerns this clone: Additional DNA sequences in this sample encode the identical CDR3. The rearrangement links TRBV9 to TRBJ2-7; TRBD2 matches at 11 bases. V shed 4 bases and J 3 bases; nucleotides not matched to a gene: 3. This CDR3 has 14 amino acids. Germline-derived CDR1 and CDR2 are SGDLS and YYNGEE. The CDR3 loop reads CASSSGTSGYEQYF. The DNA of the CDR3 is TGTGCCAGCAGCTCAGGGACTAGCGGCTACGAGCAGTACTTC.

The chain carries TRBV11-2 and TRBJ2-7; 7 nucleotides align to TRBD2. CDR3 length equals 13 residues. Germline V gene sequence: CDR1 SGHAT, CDR2 FQNNGV. V dropped 5 bases and J dropped 4; count of bases not matched to a gene: 5. CDR3 sequence (DNA): TGTGCCAGCAGCCCGACGGGAGGTTACGAGCAGTACTTC. As protein: CASSPTGGYEQYF. Supplemented by reference TRBV11-2 and TRBJ2-7, the full variable domain reads EAGVAQSPRYKIIEKRQSVAFWCNPISGHATLYWYQQILGQGPKLLIQFQNNGVVDDSQLPKDRFSAERLKGVDSTLKIQPAKLEDSAVYLCASSPTGGYEQYFGPGTRLTVT.

This sequence joins TRBV19 and TRBJ2-1; D is ambiguous. This CDR3 is 12 amino acids long. In germline, CDR1 is LNHDA, CDR2 SQIVND (reference sequence). Trimming left V 4 bases short and J 7 bases short, with 8 bases between. The CDR3 DNA follows: TGTGCCAGTAGTACGGGTCGGAATGAGCAGTTCTTC. Amino acid sequence: CASSTGRNEQFF.

The V gene is TRBV6-5, the J gene TRBJ2-2, with TRBD1 matching 7 bases. This CDR3 has 15 amino acids. Germline V gene lookup returns CDR1 MNHEY and CDR2 SVGAGI. With 6 bases clipped from V and 4 bases from J, the junction kept 8 bases outside the gene matches. The CDR3 sequence is CASSPGTALTGELFF. The DNA for the CDR3 is TGTGCCAGCAGCCCCGGGACAGCTCTCACCGGGGAGCTGTTTTTT.

The count of this clone is one. The chain is built from TRBV9 and TRBJ1-4, with 8 bases matching TRBD1. The CDR3 is 15 amino acids. The germline gives CDR1 SGDLS, CDR2 YYNGEE. V was clipped by 3 bases and J by 7 bases; unmatched bases: 8. CDR3 nucleotide sequence: TGTGCCAGCAGCGCATGGGACAGGTCAGGTGAAAAACTGTTTTTT. Its translation: CASSAWDRSGEKLFF.

The chain couples TRBV28 to TRBJ2-3, with a possible D match to TRBD2 (5 bases). The V and J ends lost 4 bases and 2 bases respectively, with 7 bases between them. Looked up from germline, CDR1 is MDHEN and CDR2 is SYDVKM. The length of the CDR3 is 13 residues. Written as DNA, the CDR3 is TGTGCCAGCAGTTCGGACTTCACAGATACGCAGTATTTT. It translates to CASSSDFTDTQYF.

The rearrangement uses TRBV14 and TRBJ2-2; no clear D gene. The CDR3 totals 12 residues. Germline values: CDR1 SGHDN, CDR2 FVKESK. Trimming pared 1 base from V and 7 bases from J, leaving 4 bases between. The DNA for the CDR3 is TGTGCCAGCAGCCAAGGTGGCGGGGAGCTGTTTTTT. Amino acid sequence: CASSQGGGELFF.

The rearrangement uses TRBV5-1 and TRBJ2-7; 7 bases line up with TRBD1. The germline gives CDR1 SGHRS, CDR2 YFSETQ. This CDR3 spans 12 amino acids. V shed 4 bases and J 6 bases; nucleotides not matched to a gene: 4. The CDR3 DNA sequence: TGCGCCAGCAGCCCGACAGGGAGCGAGCAGTACTTC. This encodes CASSPTGSEQYF.

This clone was seen more than once but under ten times. V and J are TRBV9 and TRBJ2-2, with D possibly TRBD1 on 6 matching bases. The V end was cut by 8 bases, the J end by 1 base, with 9 bases between. This CDR3 is built from 13 residues. Germline loops: CDR1 SGDLS, CDR2 YYNGEE. CDR3 in amino acids: CASKQGNTGELFF. The CDR3 DNA is TGTGCCAGTAAACAGGGGAACACCGGGGAGCTGTTTTTT.

This sequence joins TRBV19 and TRBJ2-1; the D is unclear. Germline V gene sequence: CDR1 LNHDA, CDR2 SQIVND (reference sequence). Trimming stripped 3 bases from V and 4 bases from J, with 7 bases between. This CDR3 is built from 13 residues. The CDR3 DNA reads TGTGCCAGTAGTATTGCTAGATACAATGAGCAGTTCTTC. Translation gives CASSIARYNEQFF.

V and J are TRBV15 and TRBJ1-1; D remains unclear. Germline V gene sequence: CDR1 LNHNV, CDR2 YYDKDF (reference sequence). The length of the CDR3 is 16 residues. Trimming removed 3 bases at V and 2 bases at J, with 16 bases between. The CDR3 loop reads CATSSFGFIQNTEAFF. The DNA for the CDR3 is TGTGCCACCAGCAGCTTTGGGTTTATACAAAACACTGAAGCTTTCTTT.

This sequence joins TRBV27 and TRBJ2-1, with 9 bases that match TRBD1. CDR3 length: 14 residues. The V gene's germline CDR1 is MNHEY and CDR2 SMNVEV (reference sequence). V gave up 2 bases and J gave up 16 bases; unmatched junction bases: 12. The CDR3 here is CASSLTPSGQGGFF. Written as DNA, the CDR3 is TGTGCCAGCAGTTTAACCCCATCGGGACAGGGAGGATTCTTC.

The chain couples TRBV4-1 to TRBJ2-3; a weak D match, TRBD1 (6 bases). CDR1 and CDR2 from the germline V gene are MGHRA and YSYEKL. Between the trimmed V and J ends, which lost 1 base and 0 bases, there was a span of 8 bases. The CDR3 extends over 15 amino acids. CDR3 sequence (DNA): TGCGCCAGCAGCCAAGGGACAGCAAGCACAGATACGCAGTATTTT. Encoded protein: CASSQGTASTDTQYF.

The chain has TRBV27 and TRBJ2-3; D is perhaps TRBD1 (5 bases). Deletions cut 2 bases from V and 1 base from J, with 10 bases between. The germline V gene has CDR1 MNHEY and CDR2 SMNVEV (reference sequence). CDR3 length: 15 amino acids. CDR3 protein: CASSLDLGGTDTQYF. The CDR3 coding sequence is TGTGCCAGCAGTTTAGATCTAGGGGGCACAGATACGCAGTATTTT.